A selection of T cell receptor beta chains follows, all from one sample in a study of blood T cell repertoires in COVID-19. Some clones are missing from TCRdb's copy, which holds only in-frame ones; the method was immunoSEQ multiplex PCR. Of roughly 140,000 clones listed, more than 85% are singletons. The specimen was peripheral blood. The receptors here all came from a human donor in a cohort sampled during active COVID-19. Each CDR3 is given with its conserved first and last residue. D genes are given only for firm matches. Some rows mark clone size as missing; the rest say once, few, many or name a class of expanded clone.

J,D,length,size,V,DNA,CDR3
TRBJ1-4,-,15,few,TRBV19,TGTGCCAGTAGTATGGGCGGGACAACTAATGAAAAACTGTTTTTT,CASSMGGTTNEKLFF
TRBJ1-1,TRBD1,16,-,TRBV5-1,TGCGCCAGCAGCATTCGACAGGGGACGGCGAACACTGAAGCTTTCTTT,CASSIRQGTANTEAFF
TRBJ1-1,-,15,-,TRBV9,TGTGCCAGCAGCCCAACGACAGGAGTGAACACTGAAGCTTTCTTT,CASSPTTGVNTEAFF
TRBJ1-1,TRBD1,17,-,TRBV19,TGTGCCAGTAGTTCCGGGGACAGGGGGAGCATGAACACTGAAGCTTTCTTT,CASSSGDRGSMNTEAFF
TRBJ2-7,-,17,-,TRBV3-1/TRBV3-2,TGTGCCAGCAGCCAAGATCACTCGGGAGAAATCTCCTACGAGCAGTACTTC,CASSQDHSGEISYEQYF
TRBJ1-1,-,16,many,TRBV5-1,TGCGCCAGCAGCTTGGGGGCAGGGAACGGAAGGGCTGAAGCTTTCTTT,CASSLGAGNGRAEAFF
TRBJ1-1,-,15,-,TRBV5-1,TGCGCCAGCAGCTTGGGGGAGTTCATGAACACTGAAGCTTTCTTT,CASSLGEFMNTEAFF
TRBJ1-1,TRBD1,13,-,TRBV6-5,TGTGCCAGCCGGACAGGGGTGAACACTGAAGCTTTCTTT,CASRTGVNTEAFF
TRBJ1-5,-,14,once,TRBV30,TGTGCCTGGTCCCGGGGAATGGGCAATCAGCCCCAGCATTTT,CAWSRGMGNQPQHF
TRBJ2-5,TRBD2,15,few,TRBV11-2,TGTGCCAGCAGCCCACCGGGACTAGCGGAAGAGACCCAGTACTTC,CASSPPGLAEETQYF
TRBJ1-1,-,15,-,TRBV28,TGTGCCAGCAGCACCTCGTTTGAGGGGAACACTGAAGCTTTCTTT,CASSTSFEGNTEAFF
TRBJ1-1,-,14,once,TRBV3-1/TRBV3-2,TGTGCCAGCAGCCAAGAGACAAGTAACACTGAAGCTTTCTTT,CASSQETSNTEAFF
TRBJ2-7,TRBD2,14,few,TRBV27,TGTGCCAGCAGTCCAACGGGAGGCCCCTACGAGCAGTACTTC,CASSPTGGPYEQYF
TRBJ1-1,-,18,-,TRBV28,-,CASSSSGTGKELDTEAFF
TRBJ1-2,TRBD1,13,few,TRBV5-6,TGTGCCAGCAATCCACAGGGGAATTGGGGCTACACCTTC,CASNPQGNWGYTF
TRBJ1-2,-,14,-,TRBV25-1,TGTGCCAGCAAGCCTGGGGACAAGGAATATGGCTACACCTTC,CASKPGDKEYGYTF
TRBJ1-1,-,13,-,TRBV5-1,TGCGCCAGCAGCCGGGGAACGGGGGCTGAAGCTTTCTTT,CASSRGTGAEAFF
TRBJ1-1,TRBD1,19,-,TRBV6-6,TGTGCCAGCAGCCGAACCCGTAAGGGGGCGCGGACGAGAGGAACTGAAGCTTTCTTT,CASSRTRKGARTRGTEAFF
TRBJ2-1,-,15,-,TRBV7-3,TGTGCCAGCAGCTCTGGGACTTCCCCAATCAATGAGCAGTTCTTC,CASSSGTSPINEQFF
TRBJ1-3,-,15,-,TRBV2,TGTGCCAGCACCCCCACAGGGACCTCTGGAAACACCATATATTTT,CASTPTGTSGNTIYF
TRBJ1-2,TRBD1,16,-,TRBV6-1,TGTGCCAGCAGTGAGCCGGGACAGGGCGATTACTATGGCTACACCTTC,CASSEPGQGDYYGYTF
TRBJ2-4,TRBD2,16,-,TRBV11-2,TGTGCCAGCAGCTTGCCGCGGGGCGGGAGGTCGTACATTCAGTACTTC,CASSLPRGGRSYIQYF
TRBJ2-7,-,15,-,TRBV28,TGTGCCAGCAGTTTCCGAAAGGGGACATGGTCCCAGCAGTACTTC,CASSFRKGTWSQQYF